This TCR beta chain emerged from a study of T cells in Graves' hyperthyroidism and ophthalmopathy. This clonotype was seen at least ten times. No antigen is known for it. RNA transcripts provided the source from which TCR beta CDR3 regions were amplified. A first-round RT-PCR of the TCR CDR3 used the HTBI primer set. TCRdb fed the multiplex PCR reads into MiXCR, producing one record per CDR3 protein. The table records about 640,000 distinct CDR3 sequences, around 21% of them present only once. Exclusion of patients followed from uncontrolled infection, other autoimmune disease, pregnancy or lactation. Extraction of PBMCs used around 9.6 ml of fresh peripheral blood. The study, taken as a whole, reports: The model made its ophthalmopathy prediction, and onset followed a median roughly six months later. Through a model of 13 V-J features, ophthalmopathy was separated from stable hyperthyroidism.

CDR1 and CDR2 from the germline V gene are SGHAT and FQNNGV. CDR3 length equals 16 residues. V lost 4 bases, J lost 3 bases, and 18 bases lay in between. This chain connects TRBV11-2 to TRBJ1-1, with D possibly TRBD1 on 6 matching bases. This clonotype was sampled from a man under 40 with Graves' ophthalmopathy. Sample: blood. CDR3 coding DNA: TGTGCCAGCAGCTCAATGCCCGGTGGACAGTACACTGAAGCTTTCTTT. This sequence encodes CASSSMPGGQYTEAFF.